This paragraph reports one TCR beta chain. Its matching antigen is unknown. The authors sequenced TCR beta from blood CD8+ and CD4+ T cells. The CD8+ and CD4+ T cells were negatively isolated, with the TEMRA cells enriched by FACS. These data belong to a study of CD8 T cells in Susac syndrome. Points from the study as a whole: The study recognized that its TCR sequencing and HLA analysis covered a relatively small number of individuals.

When the RNA was reverse transcribed, random hexamers were used with an input of about 0.5 to 1 ug. TCR beta CDR3 was amplified by immunoSEQ multiplex PCR. This amplification extended across 54 Vbeta and 13 Jbeta segments. MiXCR, run by TCRdb on the immunoSEQ multiplex PCR reads, gives a single entry per CDR3 protein. The sample shows about 160,000 distinct CDR3 sequences, approximately 92% of them seen only once. The CDR3 has 15 residues. V was trimmed by 4 bases and J by 5 bases, leaving 18 bases between them. Germline V CDR1 and CDR2: SGHKS, YYEKEE (reference sequence). This clonotype was sampled from a human donor in good health. Sequencing was done on a sample of CD4+ T cells from PBMCs. The chain carries TRBV5-5 and TRBJ1-1; D is unclear. Here the CDR3 reads CASSRDPAPGTEAFF. The CDR3 bases are TGTGCCAGCAGCCGCGACCCTGCGCCGGGAACTGAAGCTTTCTTT.